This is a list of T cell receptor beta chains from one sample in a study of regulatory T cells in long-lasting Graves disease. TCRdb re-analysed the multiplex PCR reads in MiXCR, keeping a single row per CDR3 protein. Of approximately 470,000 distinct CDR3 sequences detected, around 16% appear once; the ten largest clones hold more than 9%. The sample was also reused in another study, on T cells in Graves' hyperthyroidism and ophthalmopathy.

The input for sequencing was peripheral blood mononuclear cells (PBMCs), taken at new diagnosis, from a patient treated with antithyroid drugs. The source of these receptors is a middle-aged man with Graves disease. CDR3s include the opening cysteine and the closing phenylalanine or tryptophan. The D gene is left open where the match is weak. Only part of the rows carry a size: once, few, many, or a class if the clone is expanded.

CASSQQKAGGLGNYGYTF TGTGCCAGCAGCCAACAAAAAGCAGGAGGACTGGGCAACTATGGCTACACCTTC . . TRBJ1-2 TRBV14
CSASYKHSGRAYEQYF TGCAGTGCTAGTTACAAACATAGCGGGAGGGCCTACGAGCAGTACTTC many TRBD2 TRBJ2-7 TRBV20-1
CASSQDSGLPQYF TGTGCCAGCAGCCAAGATTCCGGGTTGCCACAGTATTTT few . TRBJ2-3 TRBV14
CASSPTGTGVIYGYTF TGTGCCAGCAGCCCCACCGGGACAGGTGTTATCTATGGCTACACCTTC . TRBD1 TRBJ1-2 TRBV7-9
CSARVIGQGADEQYF TGCAGTGCTAGAGTTATAGGACAGGGGGCGGATGAGCAGTACTTC . TRBD1 TRBJ2-7 TRBV20-1
CASGTPAGLGTQYF TGTGCTAGTGGTACCCCCGCGGGGCTTGGGACCCAGTACTTC . . TRBJ2-5 TRBV12-5
CASSEELTDTQYF TGTGCCAGCAGTGAAGAACTCACAGATACGCAGTATTTT many . TRBJ2-3 TRBV6-1
CASSPIDDRDDGEQFF TGCGCCAGCAGCCCCATAGACGACAGGGATGATGGTGAGCAGTTCTTC few TRBD1 TRBJ2-1 TRBV5-1
CASSTGWRVSEQFF TGTGCCAGCAGTACAGGCTGGAGGGTCTCTGAGCAGTTCTTC many . TRBJ2-1 TRBV2
CASSLSSLYNEQFF TGTGCCAGCAGCTTAAGTTCTTTATACAATGAGCAGTTCTTC many . TRBJ2-1 TRBV7-9
CASSVEGQGHFEQYF TGTGCCAGCAGCGTAGAGGGGCAGGGTCACTTCGAGCAGTACTTC . . TRBJ2-7 TRBV9
CASSPRGGGAGLALGSYNEQFF TGCGCCAGCAGCCCCCGGGGCGGGGGCGCAGGACTAGCATTAGGCTCCTACAATGAGCAGTTCTTC many TRBD2 TRBJ2-1 TRBV5-1
CSARAGPSSFYNEQFF TGCAGTGCTAGAGCGGGTCCTAGCAGCTTTTACAATGAGCAGTTCTTC . . TRBJ2-1 TRBV20-1
CASSLMTGRADQPQHF TGTGCCAGCAGTCTGATGACAGGGAGGGCCGATCAGCCCCAGCATTTT many TRBD1 TRBJ1-5 TRBV28
CASSPGGGHAFF TGTGCCAGCAGCCCCGGTGGGGGGCACGCTTTCTTT few . TRBJ1-1 TRBV28
CASRPGQARGYTF TGTGCCAGCAGGCCGGGACAGGCCCGTGGCTACACCTTC many TRBD1 TRBJ1-2 TRBV27
CASGSRGSGYTF TGTGCTAGTGGGTCTCGTGGGTCTGGCTACACCTTC few . TRBJ1-2 TRBV12-5
CASSRKEGWGNNEQFF TGTGCCAGCAGCCGCAAGGAGGGGTGGGGAAACAATGAGCAGTTCTTC few . TRBJ2-1 TRBV3-1
CSAILYPYEQYF TGCAGTGCTATCCTCTACCCCTACGAGCAGTACTTC few . TRBJ2-7 TRBV20-1
CSARRGRENNQPQHF TGCAGTGCTAGGAGGGGCAGGGAGAACAATCAGCCCCAGCATTTT few . TRBJ1-5 TRBV20-1
CASRREGETQYF TGTGCCAGCAGGAGAGAGGGAGAGACCCAGTACTTC many . TRBJ2-5 TRBV2
CASSFPRPGRREKLFF TGTGCCAGCAGTTTCCCTAGACCGGGACGACGGGAAAAACTGTTTTTT . . TRBJ1-4 TRBV28
CASSQGLAGYSFF TGTGCCAGCAGCCAAGGACTAGCGGGATACTCGTTCTTC many TRBD2 TRBJ2-1 TRBV3-1
CASKTVGVQPQHF TGTGCCAGTAAGACAGTAGGGGTTCAGCCCCAGCATTTT . . TRBJ1-5 TRBV19